The present T cell receptor beta chain was sequenced within a study of blood T cells in healthy people across ages. In the study overall: Per two T cells, about one barcoded beta molecule was captured through template switching. Overall study findings and caveats: Fewer expanded clones and more diversity marked long-lived versus aged donors. TCR beta diversity tracked closely with naive T cell percentage.

As to this clonotype: Antigen: not known.

Donor samples were obtained from healthy Caucasian individuals from Russia, aged roughly 6 to 95. With a J-beta primer mix and a sample-barcoded 5' primer, a second PCR ran about 6 to 11 cycles. From the 5' RACE reads, TCRdb called clonotypes with MiXCR, one entry per CDR3 protein. The profile shows some 700,000 distinct CDR3 sequences, roughly 45% of them singletons. CDR3 length: 16 residues. Losses at the gene ends were 5 bases for V and 0 bases for J; bases not matched to a gene: 4. From germline, CDR1 is DFQATT and CDR2 SNEGSKA (reference sequence). J is TRBJ2-3 and V is TRBV20-1; 14 positions agree with TRBD2. Sequencing input: blood. The receptor was derived from a woman aged 60-75 years in good health. CDR3 residues: CSAARTSGGSTDTQYF. CDR3 nucleotide sequence: TGCAGTGCTGCCCGGACTAGCGGGGGGAGCACAGATACGCAGTATTTT.